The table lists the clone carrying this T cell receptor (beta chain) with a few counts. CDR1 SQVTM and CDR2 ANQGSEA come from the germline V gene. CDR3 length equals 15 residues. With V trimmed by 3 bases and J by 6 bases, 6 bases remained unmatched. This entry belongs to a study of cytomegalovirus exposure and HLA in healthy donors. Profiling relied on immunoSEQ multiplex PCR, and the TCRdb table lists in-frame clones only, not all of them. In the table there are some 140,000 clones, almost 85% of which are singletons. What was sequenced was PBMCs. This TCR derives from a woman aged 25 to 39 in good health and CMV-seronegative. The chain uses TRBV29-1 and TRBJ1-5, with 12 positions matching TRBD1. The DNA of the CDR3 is TGCAGCGTTGATCCGGGACAGGGGGCGCGTCAGCCCCAGCATTTT. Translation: CSVDPGQGARQPQHF.